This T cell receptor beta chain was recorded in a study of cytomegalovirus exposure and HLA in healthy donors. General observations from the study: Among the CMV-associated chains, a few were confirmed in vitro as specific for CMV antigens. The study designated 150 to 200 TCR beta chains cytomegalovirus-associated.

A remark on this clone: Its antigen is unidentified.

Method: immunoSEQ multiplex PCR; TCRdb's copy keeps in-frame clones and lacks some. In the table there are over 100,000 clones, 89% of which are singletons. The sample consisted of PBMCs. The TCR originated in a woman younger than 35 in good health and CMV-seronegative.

CDR3 nucleotides: TGTGCCAGCAGCCCCGGTACCGGGGAGCTGTTTTTT. It specifies CASSPGTGELFF. V usage is TRBV7-9 and J usage is TRBJ2-2; D not certain. This CDR3 is 12 amino acids long. V shed 5 bases and J shed 5 bases, with 6 bases lying between them. Germline-derived CDR1 and CDR2 are SEHNR and FQNEAQ (reference sequence).